Presented here are 19 T cell receptor beta chains from one specimen sequenced in a study of T cells expressing NK-cell markers. Using the 5' RACE reads, TCRdb records one entry per CDR3 protein without DNA. The repertoire table contains about 460,000 distinct CDR3 sequences. Source material: blood T cells: a sorted CD56 or NKG2C T cell subset, CD4+ or CD8+ T cells, or bulk PBMC T cells (not recorded which). These receptors were taken from a woman aged 50 to 60 in good health.

The chain recombines TRBV5-1 with TRBJ1-5; as DNA is missing, the TRBD1 call by TCRdb cannot be tested. CDR1 is SGHRS, CDR2 YFSETQ, per germline. The CDR3 is 14 amino acids. The CDR3 sequence is CASSPEGASQPQHF.

This chain links TRBV20-1 with TRBJ2-3; TCRdb picks TRBD1, but there is no DNA to check that call. The germline CDR1 and CDR2 sequences are DFQATT and SNEGSKA (reference sequence). This CDR3 has 16 amino acids. The CDR3 sequence: CSASAKGGLRTDTQYF.

This rearrangement joins TRBV6-5 to TRBJ2-1; TCRdb outputs TRBD2, but without DNA this stays unchecked. The CDR3 has 15 amino acids. CDR1 is MNHEY and CDR2 is SVGAGI in the germline V gene. The CDR3 loop is CASSPTRGTYNEQFF.

The chain joins TRBV11-2 to TRBJ2-1; TCRdb gives TRBD2 as the D gene, but with no DNA this cannot be confirmed. The CDR3 contains 15 residues. From germline, CDR1 is SGHAT and CDR2 FQNNGV. CDR3 sequence reads: CASSSGGGRAPEQFF.

The chain carries TRBV3-1 and TRBJ2-5. From germline, CDR1 is LGHDT and CDR2 YNNKEL (reference sequence). The CDR3 runs 12 residues. CDR3 protein: CASSEWGKTQYF.

The rearrangement links TRBV20-1 to TRBJ1-2; the D call from TCRdb, TRBD1, cannot be confirmed without DNA. Germline V CDR1 and CDR2: DFQATT, SNEGSKA (reference sequence). The CDR3 has 16 amino acids. CDR3 in amino acids: CSASGQSTGPSYGYTF.

J is TRBJ2-1 and V is TRBV4-1; TCRdb outputs TRBD1, but without DNA this stays unchecked. Germline V lookup: CDR1 MGHRA, CDR2 YSYEKL. The CDR3 is made up of 16 amino acids. This chain's CDR3 is CASSPDPGGTYNEQFF.

V gene TRBV12-3 or TRBV12-4 combines with J gene TRBJ2-3. CDR3 length: 14 amino acids. The CDR3: CASSLVGSTDTQYF.

The CDR3 is CASKSGGTGRNEQFF. This chain joins TRBV30 and TRBJ2-1; the TCRdb call, TRBD1, lacks DNA for checking. Germline V lookup: CDR1 GTSNPN, CDR2 SVGIG (reference sequence). This CDR3 spans 15 amino acids.

The CDR3 spells CASSLEQGGDNEQFF. The chain links TRBV5-1 to TRBJ2-1; with no DNA, the TCRdb D assignment of TRBD1 cannot be verified. CDR1 is SGHRS, CDR2 YFSETQ, per germline. The CDR3 is made up of 15 amino acids.

The CDR3 protein is CASSSTGINEQFF. The chain links TRBV7-2 to TRBJ2-1; the TRBD1 assignment by TCRdb is unverifiable without DNA. This CDR3 contains 13 residues. CDR1 and CDR2 from the germline V gene are SGHTA and FQGNSA.

The chain is built from TRBV12-3 or TRBV12-4 and TRBJ2-5; lacking DNA, the TRBD1 call made by TCRdb goes unchecked. The CDR3 has 15 amino acids. The CDR3 sequence is CASTLSGRQQETQYF.

This chain connects TRBV12-3 or TRBV12-4 to TRBJ2-2. The CDR3 spans 11 residues. CDR3 sequence: CASTEIGELFF.

The V gene is TRBV4-1, the J gene TRBJ2-5; absent DNA, TCRdb's TRBD1 call cannot be checked. The CDR3 has 17 residues. Germline assignment: CDR1 MGHRA and CDR2 YSYEKL. CDR3 loop: CASSQVRGTGRQETQYF.

V and J are TRBV10-2 and TRBJ2-1; TCRdb's D call of TRBD2 is untestable without DNA. CDR1 and CDR2 (germline): WSHSY, SAAADI. This CDR3 spans 15 amino acids. The CDR3 region is CASSEVLAGYNEQFF.

The V call is TRBV9, the J call TRBJ2-2; TCRdb's D gene call, TRBD2, goes unchecked for lack of DNA. The CDR3 is made up of 17 amino acids. Per the germline V gene, CDR1 is SGDLS and CDR2 is YYNGEE. CDR3 sequence reads: CASSVELAGTYTGELFF.

The chain couples TRBV28 to TRBJ1-1. Germline values: CDR1 MDHEN, CDR2 SYDVKM. The CDR3 consists of 14 residues. This chain's CDR3 is CASRVRWENTEAFF.

The CDR3 spells CASGRLAGAISGANVLTF. V usage is TRBV12-5 and J usage is TRBJ2-6; the D call from TCRdb, TRBD2, cannot be confirmed without DNA. In germline, CDR1 is LGHNT, CDR2 FRNRAP. CDR3 length: 18 residues.

The genes are TRBV7-9 and TRBJ1-2. Germline values: CDR1 SEHNR, CDR2 FQNEAQ (reference sequence). CDR3 length: 14 residues. CDR3 protein: CASSLPRAFYGYTF.